This T cell receptor beta chain came from a study of CD8 T cells in ankylosing spondylitis. Points from the study as a whole: A TCR beta motif of eight or nine highly homologous variants seemed to mark ankylosing spondylitis blood. Significantly higher representation of disease-linked clones was reported for matched ankylosing spondylitis synovial fluid. A number of the motif variants had already been described in reactive arthritis synovial fluid and blood.

Quantitative barcoded 5'-RACE was used to prepare TCR beta libraries. Using its own MiXCR run on the 5' RACE reads, TCRdb lists one record per CDR3 protein. The top ten clones hold approximately 17% of a sample with more than 150,000 distinct CDR3 sequences, 9.5% to 15% of them seen once. Germline CDR1 is SQVTM and CDR2 is ANQGSEA. The CDR3 sequence is 15 residues long. J gave up 2 bases and V 7 bases, and 12 bases lay outside the gene matches. Concerning this clonotype: What it recognizes is unknown.

Sequencing was carried out using blood, either unsorted or a sorted T cell fraction (not recorded which). The sequence derives from a male donor with ankylosing spondylitis or in good health (not recorded which). This chain links TRBV29-1 with TRBJ2-7, with TRBD1 matching 9 bases. CDR3 sequence reads: CSANAGTGIAYEQYF. The CDR3 nucleotides are TGCAGCGCTAACGCCGGGACAGGGATTGCCTACGAGCAGTACTTC.